The rows below give T cell receptor beta chains drawn from one sample of a study of blood T cells in healthy people across ages. TCRdb re-analysed the 5' RACE reads in MiXCR, keeping a single row per CDR3 protein. The data show 1.5 million to 2 million distinct CDR3 sequences, around half seen once. Sequenced material: blood. These receptors were taken from a woman in her forties in good health. CDR3s include the opening cysteine and the closing phenylalanine or tryptophan. The order of the fields is clone size, V gene, J gene, D gene, CDR3 DNA, CDR3 protein. A D gene is named only where the DNA matches it firmly. Size tells how often a clone was seen (once, few, many) or the class of an expanded clone, and some rows leave it out.

>-|TRBV2|TRBJ2-2|-
TGTGCCAGCAGTGCCATACAATCGAACACCGGGGAGCTGTTTTTT
CASSAIQSNTGELFF
>-|TRBV13|TRBJ2-5|TRBD2
TGTGCCAGCAGCGAAGGACTAGCGAACGAGACCCAGTACTTC
CASSEGLANETQYF
>-|TRBV5-5|TRBJ2-5|TRBD1
TGTGCCAGCAGCCCTCTGGACCGGGACAGGGGATGGGAGACCCAGTACTTC
CASSPLDRDRGWETQYF
>-|TRBV3-1|TRBJ2-5|TRBD2
TGTGCCAGCAGGACTAGCGGGGTTCGAGAGACCCAGTACTTC
CASRTSGVRETQYF
>few|TRBV19|TRBJ1-1|TRBD1
TGTGCCAGTAGTAAAGGGGACAGGGGAAGGTCGAACACTGAAGCTTTCTTT
CASSKGDRGRSNTEAFF
>few|TRBV18|TRBJ2-5|-
TGTGCCAGCTCACCACGAACAGGTCCCCAAGAGACCCAGTACTTC
CASSPRTGPQETQYF
>-|TRBV7-2|TRBJ1-5|-
TGTGCCAGCAGCTTTGGGGGGCTGAACAATCAGCCCCAGCATTTT
CASSFGGLNNQPQHF
>few|TRBV4-3|TRBJ2-3|-
TGCGCCAGCAGCCAAGATAGGACGGGGTTGGGAGATACGCAGTATTTT
CASSQDRTGLGDTQYF
>few|TRBV7-8|TRBJ2-3|-
TGTGCCAGCAGCCACGGGGGACCCCTGACAGATACGCAGTATTTT
CASSHGGPLTDTQYF
>-|TRBV6-2/TRBV6-3|TRBJ1-1|-
TGTGCCAGCACGAGACAGGCCCACACTGAAGCTTTCTTT
CASTRQAHTEAFF
>-|TRBV6-6|TRBJ2-7|TRBD1
TGTGCCAGCAGTTACTCGCGACAGGGGGTCCACGAGCAGTACTTC
CASSYSRQGVHEQYF
>few|TRBV6-5|TRBJ1-6|-
TGTGCCAGCAGCGACATAGGAAATCCCAATTCACCCCTCCACTTT
CASSDIGNPNSPLHF
>once|TRBV6-1|TRBJ1-1|-
TGTGCCAGCAGTGCGAGGCGGTGGGGGACTGAAGCTTTCTTT
CASSARRWGTEAFF
>-|TRBV4-3|TRBJ1-2|-
TGCGCCAGCAGCGCAAATACAGATTATCCATATGGCTACACCTTC
CASSANTDYPYGYTF
>-|TRBV5-1|TRBJ2-3|-
TGCGCCAGCAGCTCGTCAAGCCGCAGCACAGATACGCAGTATTTT
CASSSSSRSTDTQYF
>-|TRBV6-1|TRBJ2-1|-
TGTGCCAGCAGTGAAGAGCCCACCTACAATGAGCAGTTCTTC
CASSEEPTYNEQFF
>-|TRBV6-6|TRBJ1-2|-
TGTGCCAGCAGTTACTCGCTATTCAAGTATGGCTACATCTTC
CASSYSLFKYGYIF
>-|TRBV9|TRBJ2-1|TRBD2
TGTGCCAGTAGAAAACCGGGACTAGCGGGGGGGCATATACACAATGAGCAGTTCTTC
CASRKPGLAGGHIHNEQFF
>-|TRBV27|TRBJ2-1|-
TGTGCCAGCAGCGCCAAGGGGGCGGGGGTTTCCTACAATGAGCAGTTCTTC
CASSAKGAGVSYNEQFF
>-|TRBV5-1|TRBJ2-1|-
TGCGCCAGCAGCTTGGATGGGGCCCCGACCTACAATGAGCAGTTCTTC
CASSLDGAPTYNEQFF
>-|TRBV7-8|TRBJ2-7|-
TGTGCCAGCAGCGACCGGGACACCCTCTCCTACGAGCAGTACTTC
CASSDRDTLSYEQYF
>many|TRBV12-3/TRBV12-4|TRBJ2-3|-
TGTGCCAGCAGCCCCGCCGAGGATACGCAGTATTTT
CASSPAEDTQYF